The present T cell receptor beta chain was sequenced within a study of vaccination and CD4 T cells after COVID-19 (dated by TCRdb to 2022 to 2024). In terms of the full investigation: Every convalescent patient had a positive nasal swab PCR test for SARS-CoV-2, with mild disease in 8 to 10 patients and severe disease in one. The convalescent cohort included six males and four females, with two Hispanic individuals, seven Caucasians, two Asians and one multiracial person. Participants received two doses of either the Pfizer-BioNTech BNT162b2 vaccine (n=8) or the Moderna mRNA-1273 vaccine (n=2). Post-COVID blood samples from convalescent patients were collected a median of around 100 days after diagnosis, with a range of about 35 to 180 days. Post-vaccine blood samples were taken a median of 72 days after the second vaccine dose, with a range of about 14 to 241 days. For a few convalescent patients, samples were collected at an early post-vaccination timepoint (day 14) as well as at a late post-vaccination timepoint (days 161 to 241). The cultures were stimulated with overlapping spike peptide pools from SARS-CoV-2 and from the common cold coronaviruses HCoV-NL63, HCoV-OC43 and HCoV-229E. As controls, cultures received a CEFX viral epitope pool (the positive control), an HIV-1 Nef peptide pool (the negative control), or no peptide at all. In 10 COVID-19 convalescent patients and a handful of infection-naive healthy vaccine recipients, the spike-specific CD4+ TCR repertoire before mRNA vaccination was compared with the repertoire after mRNA vaccination. The investigation overall reported the following: Although the median number of SARS-CoV-2-reactive clonotypes went up from 21 after infection to 35 to 40 after vaccination, the increase was not significant. In convalescent patients, nearly all vaccine-specific clones (304 of 307) were found to be mono-reactive for SARS-CoV-2 spike rather than cross-reactive with common cold coronaviruses. Only a relatively small number of convalescent patients were included in the study, and early timepoints following natural infection were not analyzed. In convalescent patients, a median about 86% of post-vaccine SARS-CoV-2-reactive clones were detected only after vaccination, suggesting vaccine-specific priming.

Library generation was performed with PCR. At the Johns Hopkins FTIC core, DNA from the cultured CD4+ T cells underwent TCR sequencing with the Oncomine TCR Beta short-read assay. The QIAamp micro DNA kit was used to extract genomic DNA from the cultured CD4+ T cells. Oncomine TCR Beta libraries from cultured CD4+ T cells were pooled with unique dual indexes and sequenced on an Illumina iSeq 100. In the source study's methods: Non-productive sequences were filtered out, and CDR3s that did not start with C, did not end with F or W, or were shorter than 7 amino acids were discarded. Antigen-specific clonotypes were identified using the MANAFEST web application through comparison of peptide-stimulated wells with reference and other culture wells. Positive clones required FDR below 0.05, an odds ratio above 5, and productive frequency above 0.1% in at least two of three replicate wells. Clonotypes that were significantly expanded in both SARS-CoV-2 spike wells and at least one common cold coronavirus spike condition were defined as cross-reactive. Similarity between CDR3 sequences was evaluated in R version 3.6.1 using Levenshtein distances (stringdist) and unrooted phylogenetic trees (ape). TCRdb passed the public sequencing reads through fastp at Q25 and MiXCR, retaining productive beta sequences. Every CDR3 protein is listed once, alongside the most common genes and DNA of its rows. V and J calls and clone size were set by TCRdb, not the authors. This sample comprises about 22,000 distinct CDR3 sequences, 30% to 40% of them detected only once. 25% to 30% of the sample comes from the top ten.

The sample's time point label, in plain terms: late sampling 161 to 241 days after vaccination in three convalescent patients. The treatment or condition label for this specimen denotes: approximately 11-day PBMC culture with coronavirus spike peptide pools or control peptides (ViraFEST assay). The study used the ViraFEST assay, which expanded antigen-specific T cells with peptide pools and then identified expanded clonotypes by TCR sequencing. The convalescent patients' positive SARS-CoV-2 PCR tests fell between March and December 2020, which was before the Alpha, Beta and Delta variants emerged in the United States. Each well held approximately 2 million PBMCs cultured in IMDM containing roughly 5% human AB serum and approximately 9.8 IU/ml IL-2, with around 9.2 ug/ml peptide pools added. Half of the culture medium was replaced with fresh IL-2-containing medium on days 3 and 7. CD4+ T cells were isolated after approximately eleven days of culture through negative selection using the EasySep CD4+ T cell isolation kit. Ficoll-Paque Plus gradient centrifugation was used to isolate PBMCs from whole blood, and the isolated PBMCs were then either used fresh or cryopreserved at -140C. Triplicate wells were generally used for each culture condition.

The junction shows trimming of 6 bases on V and 17 bases on J, and the gene matches do not reach 7 bases of it. CDR1 SNHLY and CDR2 FYNNEI are derived from the germline V gene. The CDR3, cysteine through phenylalanine, is 11 amino acids long. Only CDR3 DNA remains: 33 bases, in frame from the first base. This clonotype was counted a few times. Its antigen is currently not known. No base-level quality is on record; no much larger clone is a single base apart. The receptor was isolated from a human donor who had recovered from COVID-19. This specimen was CD4+ T cells from blood, cultured in vitro, taken about 7 months after SARS-CoV-2 vaccination. The rearrangement joined TRBV2 to TRBJ1-6; 7 bases in between match TRBD1. CDR3 loop: CASREDRRFHF. The nucleotide sequence reads as follows: TGTGCCAGCAGGGAGGACAGGCGGTTCCACTTT.